This T cell receptor (beta chain) derives from a study of blood T cell repertoires in COVID-19. V dropped 0 bases and J dropped 4 bases, with 18 bases sitting between them. CDR1 KGHSH and CDR2 LQKENI come from the germline V gene. This CDR3 contains 17 residues. Seattle patients were enrolled while actively infected and followed longitudinally. Generated by immunoSEQ multiplex PCR, the TCRdb table keeps only in-frame clones and is missing some. This sample has roughly 180,000 clones, with 60% to 85% found just once. The receptor comes from a woman aged 60 to 75 with COVID-19, enrolled during active disease. The material sequenced was peripheral blood. The J gene is TRBJ1-1, the V gene TRBV18, with D possibly being TRBD1 (6 bases). DNA of the CDR3: TGTGCCAGCTCACCACCCAGCAGGGGCGCCGTGGGCACTGAAGCTTTCTTT. Translation: CASSPPSRGAVGTEAFF.